The TCR beta chain under discussion was sequenced for a study of PD-1 blockade in mismatch repair-deficient tumors. Trimming took 0 bases from V and 4 from J, leaving 8 bases between them. The CDR3 is 14 residues long. CDR1 is SGDLS and CDR2 is YYNGEE in the germline V gene. This table comes from immunoSEQ multiplex PCR, and its TCRdb copy is limited to in-frame clones, with some not included. The table includes roughly 110,000 clones, 60% to 85% detected once. Mismatch repair deficiency was confirmed in all patients, by PCR or immunohistochemistry. The TCR was taken from an adult with mismatch repair-deficient cancer. The chain is built from TRBV9 and TRBJ2-1; D gene uncertain. This material consisted of peripheral blood, taken roughly 13 months after starting pembrolizumab. Here the CDR3 DNA reads TGTGCCAGCAGCGTAGGTTCCTATTACAATGAGCAGTTCTTC. As protein: CASSVGSYYNEQFF.